The source of this TCR beta chain is a study of control samples from healthy donors and cancer patients. The data were produced by immunoSEQ multiplex PCR, yet TCRdb's version contains in-frame clones alone and is incomplete. The data show under 70,000 clones, around 90% seen once. The germline V gene has CDR1 SGHAT and CDR2 FQNNGV. The CDR3 consists of 16 residues. The V and J ends lost 1 base and 0 bases respectively, with 10 bases between them. Sequenced: blood. This TCR came from a middle-aged man in good health. The rearrangement joins TRBV11-2 to TRBJ1-3; D call uncertain. The CDR3 sequence is CASSLGVSFSGNTIYF. CDR3 nucleotides: TGTGCCAGCAGCTTAGGAGTAAGCTTCTCTGGAAACACCATATATTTT.